This T cell receptor beta chain was found in a study of regulatory T cells in long-lasting Graves disease. Notes on the study in general: Persistent-disease Graves' patients showed less TCR diversity than new cases. More public clonotypes were shared by persistent patients (2,741) than by new patients (about 970).

Time point here: newly diagnosed GD, antithyroid drugs for less than 3 months. PBMC-derived RNA was used for the TCR library. HTBI primers from iRepertoire and Arm-PCR of CDR3 regions yielded the TCR beta libraries. TCRdb redid the calling of the multiplex PCR reads with MiXCR, one entry per CDR3 protein. The sample includes 200,000 to 250,000 distinct CDR3 sequences, around a fifth of them seen just once. Notes on this clonotype: The antigen remains unidentified.

The same specimen was also included in a second study, on T cells in Graves' hyperthyroidism and ophthalmopathy. That study adds: The HTBI set primed first-round TCR CDR3 RT-PCR. The model predicted ophthalmopathy a median around 6 months before onset.

The receptor comes from a woman aged 25 to 39 with Graves disease. The sample in question was peripheral blood mononuclear cells (PBMCs), obtained at new diagnosis, from a patient treated with antithyroid drugs.

Here the CDR3 DNA reads TGTGCCTGGAGTGAAGCCTTGAGTCAGCCCCAGCATTTT. Amino acids: CAWSEALSQPQHF. The chain links TRBV30 to TRBJ1-5; D remains ambiguous. Germline values: CDR1 GTSNPN, CDR2 SVGIG (reference sequence). The CDR3 spans 13 residues. Trimming removed 1 base from V and 6 bases from J, with 10 bases in between.